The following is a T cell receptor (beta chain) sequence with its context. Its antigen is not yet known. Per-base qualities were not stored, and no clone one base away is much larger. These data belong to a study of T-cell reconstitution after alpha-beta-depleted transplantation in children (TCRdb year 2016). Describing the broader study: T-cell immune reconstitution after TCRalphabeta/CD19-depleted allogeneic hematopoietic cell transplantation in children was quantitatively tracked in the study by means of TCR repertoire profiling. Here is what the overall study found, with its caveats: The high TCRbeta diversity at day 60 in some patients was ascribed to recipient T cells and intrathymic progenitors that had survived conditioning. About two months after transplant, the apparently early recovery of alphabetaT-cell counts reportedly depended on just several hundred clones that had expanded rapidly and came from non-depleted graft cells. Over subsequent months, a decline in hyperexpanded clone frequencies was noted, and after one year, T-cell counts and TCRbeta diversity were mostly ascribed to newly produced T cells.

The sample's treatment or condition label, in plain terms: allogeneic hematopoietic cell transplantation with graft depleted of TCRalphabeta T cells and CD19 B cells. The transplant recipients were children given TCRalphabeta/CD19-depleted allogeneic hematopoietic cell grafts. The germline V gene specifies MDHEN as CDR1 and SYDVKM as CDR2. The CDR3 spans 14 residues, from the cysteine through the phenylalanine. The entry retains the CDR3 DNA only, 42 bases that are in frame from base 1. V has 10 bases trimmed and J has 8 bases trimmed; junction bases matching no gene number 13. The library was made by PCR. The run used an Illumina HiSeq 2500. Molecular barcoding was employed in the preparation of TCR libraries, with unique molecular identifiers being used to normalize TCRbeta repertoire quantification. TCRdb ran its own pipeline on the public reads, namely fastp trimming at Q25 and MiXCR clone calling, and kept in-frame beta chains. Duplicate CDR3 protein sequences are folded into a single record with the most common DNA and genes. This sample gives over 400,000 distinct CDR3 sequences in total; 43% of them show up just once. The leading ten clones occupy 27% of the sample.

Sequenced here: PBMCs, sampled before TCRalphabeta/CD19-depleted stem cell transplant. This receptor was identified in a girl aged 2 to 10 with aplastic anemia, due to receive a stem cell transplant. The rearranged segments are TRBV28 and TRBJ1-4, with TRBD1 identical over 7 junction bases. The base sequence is TGTGCCACCAAAGGAGGGGGCTGGGAGGAAAAACTGTTTTTT. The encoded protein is CATKGGGWEEKLFF.